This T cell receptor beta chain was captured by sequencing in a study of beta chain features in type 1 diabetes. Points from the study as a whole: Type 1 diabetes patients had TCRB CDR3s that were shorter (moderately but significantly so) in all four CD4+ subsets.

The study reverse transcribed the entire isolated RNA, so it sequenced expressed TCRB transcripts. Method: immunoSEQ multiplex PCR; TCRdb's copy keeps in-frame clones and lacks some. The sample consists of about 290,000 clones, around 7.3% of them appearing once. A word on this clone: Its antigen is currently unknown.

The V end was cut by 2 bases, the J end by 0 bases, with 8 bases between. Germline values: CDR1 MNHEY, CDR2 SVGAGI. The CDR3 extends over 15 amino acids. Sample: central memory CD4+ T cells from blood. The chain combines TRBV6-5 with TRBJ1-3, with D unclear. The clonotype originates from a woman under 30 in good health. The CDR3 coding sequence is TGTGCCAGCAGTTACAAGGCGAGCTCTGGAAACACCATATATTTT. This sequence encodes CASSYKASSGNTIYF.